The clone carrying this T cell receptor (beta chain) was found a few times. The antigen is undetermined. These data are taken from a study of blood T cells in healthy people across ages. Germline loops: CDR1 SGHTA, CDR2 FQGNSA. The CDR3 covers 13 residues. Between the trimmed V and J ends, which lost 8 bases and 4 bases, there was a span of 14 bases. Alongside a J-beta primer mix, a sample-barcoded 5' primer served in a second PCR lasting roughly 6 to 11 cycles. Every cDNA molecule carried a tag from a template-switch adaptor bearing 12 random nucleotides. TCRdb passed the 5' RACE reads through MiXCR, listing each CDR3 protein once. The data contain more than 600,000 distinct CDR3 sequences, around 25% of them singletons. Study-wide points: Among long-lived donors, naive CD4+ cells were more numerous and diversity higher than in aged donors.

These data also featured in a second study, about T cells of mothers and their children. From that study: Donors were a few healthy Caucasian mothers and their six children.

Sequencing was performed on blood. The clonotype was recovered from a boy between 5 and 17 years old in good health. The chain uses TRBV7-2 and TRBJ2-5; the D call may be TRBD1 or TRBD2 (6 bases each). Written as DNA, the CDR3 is TGTGCCAGCGGAAGACGGGGGCCAGAGACCCAGTACTTC. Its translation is CASGRRGPETQYF.